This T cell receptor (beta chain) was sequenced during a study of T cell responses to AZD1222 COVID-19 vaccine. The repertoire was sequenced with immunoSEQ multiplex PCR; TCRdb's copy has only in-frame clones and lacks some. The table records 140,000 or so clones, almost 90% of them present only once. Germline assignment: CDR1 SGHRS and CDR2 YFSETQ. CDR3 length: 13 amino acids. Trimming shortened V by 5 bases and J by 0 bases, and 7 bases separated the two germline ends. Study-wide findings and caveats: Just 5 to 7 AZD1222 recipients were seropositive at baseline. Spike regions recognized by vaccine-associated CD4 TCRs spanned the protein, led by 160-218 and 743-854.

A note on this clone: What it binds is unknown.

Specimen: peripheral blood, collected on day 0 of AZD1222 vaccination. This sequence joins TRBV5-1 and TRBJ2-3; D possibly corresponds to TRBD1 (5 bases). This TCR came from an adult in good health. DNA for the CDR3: TGCGCCAGCAGACAGGATAGCACAGATACGCAGTATTTT. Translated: CASRQDSTDTQYF.